This TCR beta chain was recovered during a study of blood T cell repertoires in COVID-19. At the level of the study: Both acute and convalescent COVID-19 samples were obtained from the United States, Italy and Spain. Sources were T cells, B-cell-depleted T cells, or PBMCs; the material itself was cDNA or gDNA.

In the original processing: By means of reference gene primer amplification, nucleated cell counts were estimated. Produced via immunoSEQ multiplex PCR; TCRdb's table is partial and in-frame only. That table gives V, J and clone size, and the DNA gave D and trimming. The sample yields 35,000 to 50,000 clones, roughly four fifths seen once. With V trimmed by 5 bases and J by 8 bases, 9 bases remained unmatched. Germline loops: CDR1 GTSNPN, CDR2 SVGIG (reference sequence). The CDR3 loop spans 14 amino acids. The chain combines TRBV30 with TRBJ1-4, with TRBD1 identical over 9 bases. Sequenced material: peripheral blood. This clonotype originated in a human donor with acute or convalescent COVID-19. The donor label of this sample is uncertain. The CDR3 DNA sequence: TGTGCCTGGGGCCTGGGACAGGGACGGGAAAAACTGTTTTTT. It encodes CAWGLGQGREKLFF.